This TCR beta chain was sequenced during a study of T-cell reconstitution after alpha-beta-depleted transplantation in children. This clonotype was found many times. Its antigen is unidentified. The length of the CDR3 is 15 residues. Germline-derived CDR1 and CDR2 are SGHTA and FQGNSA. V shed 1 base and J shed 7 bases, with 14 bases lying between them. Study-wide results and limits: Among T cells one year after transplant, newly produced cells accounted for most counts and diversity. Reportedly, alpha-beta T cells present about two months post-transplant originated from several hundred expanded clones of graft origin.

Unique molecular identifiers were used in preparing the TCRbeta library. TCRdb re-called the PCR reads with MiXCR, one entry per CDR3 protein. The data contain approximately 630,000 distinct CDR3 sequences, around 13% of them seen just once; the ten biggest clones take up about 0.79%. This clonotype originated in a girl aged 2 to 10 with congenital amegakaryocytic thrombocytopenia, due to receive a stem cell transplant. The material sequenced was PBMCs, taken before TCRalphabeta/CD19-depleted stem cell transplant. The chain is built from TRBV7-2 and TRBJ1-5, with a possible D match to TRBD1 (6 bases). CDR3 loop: CASSLVTDRSQPQHF. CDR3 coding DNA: TGTGCCAGCAGCTTAGTCACAGACAGGTCGCAGCCCCAGCATTTT.